Here is one TCR beta chain with its context. Method: immunoSEQ multiplex PCR; TCRdb's copy keeps in-frame clones and lacks some. The repertoire includes under 300,000 clones, around 90% of them detected once, and 2.2% sits in the top ten. This sample is drawn from a study of blood T cell repertoires in COVID-19. Background on the study: Samples came from the United States, Italy and Spain, spanning acute and convalescent COVID-19. The analysed material was cDNA or gDNA that came from T cells, B-cell-depleted T cells, or PBMCs.

The V and J ends lost 5 bases and 0 bases respectively, with 18 bases between them. The CDR3 runs to 17 residues. Germline CDR1 SGHAT, CDR2 FQNNGV. The sample consisted of peripheral blood. The receptor was isolated from a man aged 45-65 years with acute or convalescent COVID-19. V and J are TRBV11-2 and TRBJ2-3, with a possible D match to TRBD2 (5 bases). CDR3 nucleotides: TGTGCCAGCAGCCCACCCCCCTTGCGGGCTAGCACAGATACGCAGTATTTT. Its translation is CASSPPPLRASTDTQYF.